The clone carrying this T cell receptor (beta chain) was seen a single time. Between the trimmed V and J ends, which lost 4 bases and 7 bases, there was a span of 12 bases. The V gene's germline CDR1 is SGDLS and CDR2 YYNGEE. This CDR3 region has 14 residues. Original data processing: Estimated nucleated cell counts came from reference gene primer amplification. TCRdb keeps only in-frame clones here, not all; method: immunoSEQ multiplex PCR. The V and J calls and clone size are taken from that table; D and trimming were inferred from the DNA. The sample lists fewer than 400,000 clones, roughly nine tenths occurring once. Enrolment of Seattle patients took place during active infection, and they were followed longitudinally. This sample is drawn from a study of blood T cell repertoires in COVID-19. Study context: Samples came from the United States, Italy and Spain, spanning acute and convalescent COVID-19.

The sequence derives from a young woman with COVID-19, enrolled during active disease. The rearrangement links TRBV9 to TRBJ1-6, with a possible D match to TRBD1 (5 bases). Material: peripheral blood. The CDR3 DNA follows: TGTGCCAGCAGCTCGGGGGACGGAAATTCACCCCTCCACTTT. Translation gives CASSSGDGNSPLHF. The full variable domain, with the rest looked up from reference TRBV9 and TRBJ1-6, is DSGVTQTPKHLITATGQRVTLRCSPRSGDLSVYWYQQSLDQGLQFLIQYYNGEERAKGNILERFSAQQFPDLHSELNLSSLELGDSALYFCASSSGDGNSPLHFGNGTRLTVT.